This T cell receptor beta chain came from a study of tumor and adjacent non-tumor tissue in lung cancer. Germline V gene data show CDR1 as MNHEY and CDR2 as SVGAGI. The CDR3 sequence is 15 residues long. This sample's RNA came from whole unsorted tissue. The library came from three nested PCR rounds adapted from ARM-PCR protocols. One entry per CDR3 protein, called by TCRdb with MiXCR from the multiplex PCR reads. The data contain about 76,000 distinct CDR3 sequences, 65% to 75% of them singletons. Worth noting for this clonotype: One end of the junction varies from germline; a read error may be responsible.

The sample consisted of lung tumor tissue. The rearrangement links TRBV6-5 to TRBJ1-1; D gene ambiguous. This receptor was identified in a woman aged 70-85 years with non-small cell lung cancer. The CDR3 is CGSSYTISMNTDAFF. As DNA, the CDR3 is TGTGGCAGCAGTTACACCATAAGTATGAACACTGATGCTTTCTTT.